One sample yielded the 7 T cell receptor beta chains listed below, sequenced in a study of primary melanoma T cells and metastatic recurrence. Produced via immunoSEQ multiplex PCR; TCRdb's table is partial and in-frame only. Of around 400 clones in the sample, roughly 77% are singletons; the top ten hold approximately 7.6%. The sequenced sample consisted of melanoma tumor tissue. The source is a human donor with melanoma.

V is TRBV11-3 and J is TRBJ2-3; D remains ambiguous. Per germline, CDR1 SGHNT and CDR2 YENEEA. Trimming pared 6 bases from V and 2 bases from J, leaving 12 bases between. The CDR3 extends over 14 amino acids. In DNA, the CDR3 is TGTGCCAGCAGGCCCGGTGGATACACAGATACGCAGTATTTT. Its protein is CASRPGGYTDTQYF.

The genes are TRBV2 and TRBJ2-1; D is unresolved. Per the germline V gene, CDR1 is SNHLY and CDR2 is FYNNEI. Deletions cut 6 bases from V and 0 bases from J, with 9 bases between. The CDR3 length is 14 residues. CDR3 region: CASRPLSSYNEQFF. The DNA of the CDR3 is TGTGCCAGCAGGCCCCTCAGCTCCTACAATGAGCAGTTCTTC.

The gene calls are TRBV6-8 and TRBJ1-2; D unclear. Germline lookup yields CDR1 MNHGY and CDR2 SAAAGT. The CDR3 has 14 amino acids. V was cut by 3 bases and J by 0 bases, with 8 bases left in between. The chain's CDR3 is CASSYRGSNYGYTF. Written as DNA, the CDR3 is TGTGCCAGCAGTTATCGGGGTTCTAACTATGGCTACACCTTC.

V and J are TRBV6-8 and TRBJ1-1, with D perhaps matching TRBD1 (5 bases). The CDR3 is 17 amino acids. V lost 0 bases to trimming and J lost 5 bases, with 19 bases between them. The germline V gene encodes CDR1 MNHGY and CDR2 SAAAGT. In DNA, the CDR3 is TGTGCCAGCAGTTACTCTGGGTGGGGCCAGGGTTTTACTGAAGCTTTCTTT. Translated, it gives CASSYSGWGQGFTEAFF.

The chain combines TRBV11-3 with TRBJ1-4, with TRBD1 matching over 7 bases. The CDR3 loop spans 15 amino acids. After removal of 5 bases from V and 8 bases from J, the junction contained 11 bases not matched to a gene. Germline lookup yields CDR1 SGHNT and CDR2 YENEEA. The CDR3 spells CASSPEGAGYEKLFF. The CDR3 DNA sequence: TGTGCCAGCAGCCCGGAGGGGGCCGGATACGAAAAACTGTTTTTT. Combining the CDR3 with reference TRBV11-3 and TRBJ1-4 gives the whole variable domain EAGVVQSPRYKIIEKKQPVAFWCNPISGHNTLYWYLQNLGQGPELLIRYENEEAVDDSQLPKDRFSAERLKGVDSTLKIQPAELGDSAVYLCASSPEGAGYEKLFFGSGTQLSVL.

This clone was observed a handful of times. The CDR3 DNA reads as TGTGCCAGTAGTATAGTCCAAAAAACGGGAGGCTACACCTTC. This codes for CASSIVQKTGGYTF. The rearrangement joins TRBV19 to TRBJ1-2; the D is unclear. The germline V gene encodes CDR1 LNHDA and CDR2 SQIVND (reference sequence). The CDR3 contains 14 residues. The V gene lost 1 base and the J gene lost 8 bases, with 14 bases spanning the gap.

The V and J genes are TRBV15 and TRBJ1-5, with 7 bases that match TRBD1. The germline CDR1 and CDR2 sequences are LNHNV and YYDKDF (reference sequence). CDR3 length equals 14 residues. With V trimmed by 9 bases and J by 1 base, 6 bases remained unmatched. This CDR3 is CATIGQVSNQPQHF. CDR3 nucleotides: TGTGCCACGATAGGACAGGTGAGCAATCAGCCCCAGCATTTT.